The entry that follows covers one TCR beta chain sequence. No antigen is known for it. 60 Vbeta and 13 Jbeta primers were used in PCR. Measured with immunoSEQ multiplex PCR; TCRdb has only the in-frame clones, and not every one. The table shows about 77,000 clones, with 75% to 85% occurring only once. The record originates from a study of cytomegalovirus exposure and HLA in healthy donors. Findings and limits, study-wide: In an earlier analysis, productive rearrangement rates for most beta V segments clustered near 87% or 30%. In a later analysis, V- and J-gene trimming of beta chains associated with a DCLRE1C missense variant, replicated independently. A few of the chains that were CMV-associated were confirmed in vitro to be specific for CMV antigens.

V was pared by 5 bases and J by 0 bases, with 20 bases between. The CDR3 runs 16 residues. Germline-derived CDR1 and CDR2 are SQVTM and ANQGSEA. V and J are TRBV29-1 and TRBJ2-7; the D gene is possibly TRBD1 (6 bases). The origin of this receptor is a man aged 35 to 55 in good health and CMV-seronegative. Sequences were obtained from PBMCs. The CDR3 loop reads CSVLGATVFSSYEQYF. CDR3 sequence (DNA): TGCAGCGTTCTGGGGGCGACGGTCTTTTCCTCCTACGAGCAGTACTTC.